The 26 T cell receptor beta chains below all came from one sample that was sequenced in a study of response to subunit inactivated influenza vaccine (dated by TCRdb to the late 2010s). The library was made by RT-PCR. Sequencing used an Illumina HiSeq 2500. The public reads were reprocessed in TCRdb via fastp at Q25 and MiXCR, keeping in-frame beta chains. Here each entry gathers all rows of one CDR3 protein and keeps the most common genes and DNA. This sample has roughly 700,000 distinct CDR3 sequences in its table, and 14% of those were observed once. The ten largest clones represent less than 9% of the sample. The sequencing here drew on PBMCs from blood, taken roughly 2 weeks before vaccination. These receptors were taken from a man aged 45-60 years who received an inactivated influenza vaccine. Donor details come from another sample of the same person, matched by shared clones.

The chain carries TRBV7-2 and TRBJ2-1; the match to TRBD2 covers 10 bases. After removal of 4 bases from V and 1 base from J, the junction contained 7 bases not matched to a gene. The germline V gene has CDR1 SGHTA and CDR2 FQGNSA. The CDR3 sequence is 17 residues long. CDR3: CASSSSTSGPSYNEQFF. The CDR3 coding sequence is TGTGCCAGCAGCTCATCGACTAGCGGGCCTTCCTACAATGAGCAGTTCTTC.

This clonotype was observed a few times. The chain has TRBV20-1 and TRBJ2-3; 10 nucleotides match TRBD2. This CDR3 contains 15 residues. The germline gives CDR1 DFQATT, CDR2 SNEGSKA (reference sequence). V dropped 3 bases and J dropped 0; count of bases not matched to a gene: 3. The CDR3 nucleotides are TGCAGTGCTAGCCCGACTAGCGGGAGCACAGATACGCAGTATTTT. Protein: CSASPTSGSTDTQYF.

The chain has TRBV5-1 and TRBJ2-2; 8 nucleotides align to TRBD1. Trimming took 0 bases from V and 6 from J; bases not matched to a gene: 10. CDR1 is SGHRS, CDR2 YFSETQ, per germline. This CDR3 has 17 amino acids. The CDR3 region is CASSLGAGGAVAGELFF. The CDR3 DNA reads as TGCGCCAGCAGCTTGGGGGCAGGGGGCGCAGTGGCCGGGGAGCTGTTTTTT.

In its sample, this clonotype was seen a few times. The J gene is TRBJ2-2, the V gene TRBV7-2, with D hard to call. Germline V gene data show CDR1 as SGHTA and CDR2 as FQGNSA. There are 14 residues in the CDR3. V lost 5 bases, J lost 0 bases, and 7 bases lay in between. CDR3 sequence reads: CASSPPANTGELFF. CDR3 nucleotides: TGTGCCAGCAGCCCCCCGGCGAACACCGGGGAGCTGTTTTTT.

This chain connects TRBV5-6 to TRBJ2-3; 8 nucleotides agree with TRBD2. Germline CDR1 is SGHDT and CDR2 is YYEEEE. V trimming: 4 bases; J trimming: 2 bases; junction bases outside the gene matches: 6. The length of the CDR3 is 15 residues. CDR3 nucleotide sequence: TGTGCCAGCAGCCCGGGACTAGTTTACACAGATACGCAGTATTTT. It codes for CASSPGLVYTDTQYF. The full variable domain, in which reference TRBV5-6 and TRBJ2-3 provide the parts outside the CDR3, is DAGVTQSPTHLIKTRGQQVTLRCSPKSGHDTVSWYQQALGQGPQFIFQYYEEEERQRGNFPDRFSGHQFPNYSSELNVNALLLGDSALYLCASSPGLVYTDTQYFGPGTRLTVL.

The genes are TRBV25-1 and TRBJ1-1; D unresolved. This CDR3 has 11 residues. From germline, CDR1 is MGHDK and CDR2 SYGVNS. V dropped 7 bases and J dropped 5 bases, with 8 bases sitting between them. This CDR3 reads CASTFGTEAFF. CDR3 bases: TGTGCCAGCACATTCGGTACTGAAGCTTTCTTT.

This clonotype has only a few counts. The rearrangement uses TRBV28 and TRBJ2-7, with 9 nucleotides matching TRBD1. Germline values: CDR1 MDHEN, CDR2 SYDVKM. Unmatched junction bases numbered 4, after V lost 7 bases and J lost 3 bases. CDR3 length: 13 residues. CDR3 coding DNA: TGTGCCAGCATCGGGACAGGGCACTACGAGCAGTACTTC. Its protein is CASIGTGHYEQYF.

This clonotype was seen many times. The rearrangement uses TRBV28 and TRBJ2-1; D ambiguous. Trimming pared 4 bases from V and 8 bases from J, leaving 6 bases between. The CDR3 contains 11 residues. The germline CDR1 and CDR2 sequences are MDHEN and SYDVKM. This CDR3 reads CASSSWDEQFF. The CDR3 DNA reads TGTGCCAGCAGTTCGTGGGATGAGCAGTTCTTC.

The rearrangement joins TRBV20-1 to TRBJ2-1; 7 bases agree with TRBD2. In germline, CDR1 is DFQATT, CDR2 SNEGSKA (reference sequence). This CDR3 region has 15 residues. V shed 6 bases, J shed 0 bases, and the junction held 8 bases outside the gene matches. The CDR3 nucleotides read TGCAGTGCCCCTGAAGGCGGGAGCTCCTACAATGAGCAGTTCTTC. Its translation: CSAPEGGSSYNEQFF.

V gene TRBV20-1 combines with J gene TRBJ2-7; D ambiguous. There are 13 residues in the CDR3. With 8 bases removed from V and 5 bases from J, the gap between germline ends came to 19 bases. The V gene's germline CDR1 is DFQATT and CDR2 SNEGSKA (reference sequence). In nucleotides, the CDR3 is TGCAGTCCCTTTCGTCCAACGGACCACGAGCAGTACTTC. Its translation is CSPFRPTDHEQYF.

CDR3 sequence: CASSIVRAQEQFF. In nucleotides, the CDR3 is TGTGCCAGTAGTATAGTTAGGGCCCAGGAGCAGTTCTTC. The V and J genes are TRBV19 and TRBJ2-1; D uncertain. This CDR3 region has 13 residues. The V end lost 1 base, the J end lost 10 bases, and 11 bases lay between the germline ends. The germline CDR1 and CDR2 sequences are LNHDA and SQIVND (reference sequence).

J is TRBJ2-7 and V is TRBV6-2 or TRBV6-3, with D unclear. CDR1 MNHEY and CDR2 SVGEGT come from the germline V gene. V was clipped by 7 bases and J by 0 bases, with 10 bases between them. The length of the CDR3 is 13 residues. CDR3 protein: CASKWRSSYEQYF. CDR3 DNA sequence: TGTGCCAGCAAGTGGCGTTCCTCCTACGAGCAGTACTTC.

V is TRBV6-1 and J is TRBJ2-2, with TRBD1 matching 7 bases. The V and J ends lost 8 bases and 2 bases, in that order; junction bases with no gene match: 2. This CDR3 is built from 13 residues. The germline gives CDR1 MNHNS, CDR2 SASEGT. CDR3 in DNA: TGTGCCAGCTACAGGGGTAACACCGGGGAGCTGTTTTTT. This encodes CASYRGNTGELFF.

This clonotype has only one observation. V and J are TRBV10-3 and TRBJ2-3; D possibly uses TRBD1 or TRBD2 (5 bases each). Trimming took off 3 bases at V and 1 base at J, with 20 bases between the two ends. The CDR3 is made up of 18 amino acids. Germline V gene lookup returns CDR1 ENHRY and CDR2 SYGVKD. The CDR3 is CAISDRQGELDRTDTQYF. CDR3 DNA: TGTGCCATCAGTGATAGGCAGGGAGAGTTGGACCGCACAGATACGCAGTATTTT.

In this sample, this clonotype turned up a few times. This chain connects TRBV5-6 to TRBJ2-2; 8 nucleotides line up with TRBD1. The CDR3 is 17 residues long. The germline CDR1 and CDR2 sequences are SGHDT and YYEEEE. J was trimmed by 2 bases and V by 3 bases; bases with no gene match: 9. The CDR3 bases are TGTGCCAGCAGCTCGAAACCGGGACAGGTCAACACCGGGGAGCTGTTTTTT. Its protein is CASSSKPGQVNTGELFF.

The chain carries TRBV6-1 and TRBJ2-4; a weak D match, TRBD2 (6 bases). With 5 bases removed from V and 3 bases from J, the gap between germline ends came to 14 bases. This CDR3 contains 15 residues. The germline gives CDR1 MNHNS, CDR2 SASEGT. In nucleotides, the CDR3 is TGTGCCAGCAGTCGTCCCGGGGGAGGCAAAAACATTCAGTACTTC. Its translation: CASSRPGGGKNIQYF.

This clonotype was detected a few times. This chain connects TRBV15 to TRBJ2-7, with 7 bases aligning to TRBD1. V shed 2 bases, J shed 1 base, and the junction held 2 bases outside the gene matches. The CDR3 runs 14 residues. CDR1 LNHNV and CDR2 YYDKDF come from the germline V gene (reference sequence). Here the CDR3 reads CATSRRQGSYEQYF. The CDR3 bases are TGTGCCACCAGCAGAAGACAGGGTTCCTACGAGCAGTACTTC.

This clonotype was seen ten or more times. The V call is TRBV3-1, the J call TRBJ2-7; TRBD2 might be the D (6 bases). The ends were cut back, 6 bases at V and 7 bases at J, with 10 bases in the middle. CDR1 is LGHDT, CDR2 YNNKEL, per germline (reference sequence). CDR3 length: 11 amino acids. The CDR3 DNA is TGTGCCAGCAGGCTGGGAGGTGAGCAGTACTTC. Its translation is CASRLGGEQYF.

J is TRBJ2-2 and V is TRBV5-1; D is possibly TRBD1 (6 bases). Germline values: CDR1 SGHRS, CDR2 YFSETQ. The CDR3 consists of 15 residues. Trimming shortened V by 7 bases and J by 1 base, and 14 bases separated the two germline ends. The CDR3 spells CASRAAQGNTGELFF. The CDR3 DNA follows: TGCGCCAGCCGGGCGGCACAGGGGAACACCGGGGAGCTGTTTTTT.

The V and J genes are TRBV30 and TRBJ2-3; D may be TRBD2 (7 bases). The CDR3 runs 15 residues. Per the germline V gene, CDR1 is GTSNPN and CDR2 is SVGIG (reference sequence). The V and J ends lost 5 bases and 1 base respectively, with 16 bases between them. CDR3 sequence: CAWGGGSPGTDTQYF. The CDR3 nucleotides are TGTGCCTGGGGGGGGGGCTCACCCGGCACAGATACGCAGTATTTT.

This clonotype was seen only a few times. This chain joins TRBV27 and TRBJ2-5, with D tentatively TRBD2 (7 bases). The CDR3 is 14 amino acids. CDR1 and CDR2 (germline): MNHEY, SMNVEV (reference sequence). The ends were cut back, 6 bases at V and 6 bases at J, with 17 bases in the middle. Written as DNA, the CDR3 is TGTGCCAGCAGACTCATTGGCGGGGGCCAGACCCAGTACTTC. The encoded protein is CASRLIGGGQTQYF.

The gene calls are TRBV3-1 and TRBJ2-5; D not certain. Between the trimmed V and J ends, which lost 3 bases and 4 bases, there was a span of 6 bases. Germline values: CDR1 LGHDT, CDR2 YNNKEL (reference sequence). This CDR3 spans 12 amino acids. The CDR3 nucleotides read TGTGCCAGCAGCCAGGCCTCAGAGACCCAGTACTTC. It specifies CASSQASETQYF.

This clonotype was observed many times. The chain uses TRBV5-1 and TRBJ1-5, with TRBD1 as a possible D gene (6 bases). V lost 1 base and J lost 4, with 12 bases in between. Looked up from germline, CDR1 is SGHRS and CDR2 is YFSETQ. This CDR3 spans 15 amino acids. The CDR3 region is CASSLTSGQNQPQHF. The CDR3, as DNA: TGCGCCAGCAGCTTGACCTCCGGACAGAATCAGCCCCAGCATTTT.

The rearrangement links TRBV5-1 to TRBJ1-4; TRBD1 agrees at 9 bases. The CDR3 covers 16 residues. CDR1 is SGHRS and CDR2 is YFSETQ in the germline V gene. Unmatched junction bases numbered 11, after V lost 4 bases and J lost 7 bases. The CDR3 DNA sequence: TGCGCCAGCAGCCCCGACCTGGACAGGGGAATTGAAAAACTGTTTTTT. Its protein is CASSPDLDRGIEKLFF.

This clonotype came up many times. J is TRBJ1-1 and V is TRBV10-3; TRBD1 matches at 7 bases. The trim removed 2 bases at V and 1 base at J, leaving 10 bases unmatched. Germline V gene data show CDR1 as ENHRY and CDR2 as SYGVKD. This CDR3 comprises 17 residues. CDR3 nucleotide sequence: TGTGCCATCAGTGAGACCTTTACTACAGGGGCGAACACTGAAGCTTTCTTT. It yields the protein CAISETFTTGANTEAFF.

The chain employs TRBV5-1 and TRBJ2-5; tentatively, D is TRBD1 (6 bases). This CDR3 is 14 amino acids long. Per the germline V gene, CDR1 is SGHRS and CDR2 is YFSETQ. The V end was cut by 3 bases, the J end by 4 bases, with 13 bases between. CDR3 protein: CASSSGQSSETQYF. The CDR3 coding sequence is TGCGCCAGCAGCTCAGGACAGAGTTCAGAGACCCAGTACTTC.